This T cell receptor beta chain was identified during a study of blood T cell repertoires in COVID-19. Study in general: From the United States, Italy and Spain came samples of acute and convalescent COVID-19. From T cells, B-cell-depleted T cells, or PBMCs came the material, which was cDNA or gDNA.

Under the authors' procedure: Amplification with reference gene primers provided the estimates of nucleated cell counts. Data came from immunoSEQ multiplex PCR; TCRdb stores just in-frame clones and leaves some out. V and J calls and clone size are copied from that table; D and trimming were computed from the DNA. The table includes about 170,000 clones, around 85% detected once. The CDR3 extends over 15 amino acids. Germline V gives CDR1 SEHNR, CDR2 FQNEAQ (reference sequence). Trimming pared 4 bases from V and 2 bases from J, leaving 11 bases between. The chain combines TRBV7-9 with TRBJ2-2; possible D gene TRBD2, 5 bases. This TCR came from a human donor with acute or convalescent COVID-19. The donor label of this sample is uncertain. The specimen sequenced was peripheral blood. The CDR3 spells CASSYRTPNTGELFF. The CDR3 DNA reads TGTGCCAGCAGCTACCGGACTCCTAACACCGGGGAGCTGTTTTTT.